Sequencing of this T cell receptor beta chain was carried out in a study of blood T cell repertoires in COVID-19. Background on the study: The United States, Italy and Spain provided the acute and convalescent COVID-19 samples.

V lost 5 bases to trimming and J lost 8 bases; unmatched junction nucleotides: 1. CDR3 length equals 12 residues. Germline V CDR1 and CDR2: MGHRA, YSYEKL. Original processing notes: By means of reference gene primer amplification, nucleated cell counts were estimated. Clones were sequenced by immunoSEQ multiplex PCR, and TCRdb holds only the in-frame ones, with some missing. V, J and clone size are those of that table, while D and trimming were read from the DNA. The sample yields 250,000 to 300,000 clones, about 87% seen once. This clone was seen only once. Seattle researchers signed up patients amid active infection and tracked them longitudinally.

The gene calls are TRBV4-1 and TRBJ1-4; 8 bases fit TRBD1. The clonotype was recovered from a woman aged 70-85 years with COVID-19, enrolled during active disease. Source material: peripheral blood. This CDR3 is CASSTGGEKLFF. In DNA form, the CDR3 reads TGCGCCAGCAGCACAGGGGGGGAAAAACTGTTTTTT.